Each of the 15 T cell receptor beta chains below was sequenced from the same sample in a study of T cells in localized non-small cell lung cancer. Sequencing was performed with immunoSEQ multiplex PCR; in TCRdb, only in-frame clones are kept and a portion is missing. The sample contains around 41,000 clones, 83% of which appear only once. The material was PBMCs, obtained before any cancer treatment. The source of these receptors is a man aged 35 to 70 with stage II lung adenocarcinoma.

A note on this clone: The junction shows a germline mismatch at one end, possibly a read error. CDR3 protein: CASQTALRTDAQYF. CDR3 DNA sequence: TGTGCCAGCCAGACAGCTCTGAGGACAGATGCGCAGTATTTT. The gene calls are TRBV2 and TRBJ2-3, with D possibly matching TRBD1 (6 bases). CDR3 size: 14 residues. Per germline, CDR1 SNHLY and CDR2 FYNNEI.

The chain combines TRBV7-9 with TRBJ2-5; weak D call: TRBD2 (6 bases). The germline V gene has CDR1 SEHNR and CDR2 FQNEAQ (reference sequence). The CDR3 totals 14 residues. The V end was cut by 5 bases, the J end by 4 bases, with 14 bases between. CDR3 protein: CASSPPGAGETQYF. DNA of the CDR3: TGTGCCAGCAGCCCCCCGGGAGCGGGAGAGACCCAGTACTTC.

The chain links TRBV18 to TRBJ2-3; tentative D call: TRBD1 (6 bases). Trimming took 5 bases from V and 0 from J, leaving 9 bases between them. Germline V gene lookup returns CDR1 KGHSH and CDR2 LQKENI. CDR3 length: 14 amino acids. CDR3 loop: CASSRTASTDTQYF. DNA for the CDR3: TGTGCCAGCTCAAGGACAGCGAGCACAGATACGCAGTATTTT.

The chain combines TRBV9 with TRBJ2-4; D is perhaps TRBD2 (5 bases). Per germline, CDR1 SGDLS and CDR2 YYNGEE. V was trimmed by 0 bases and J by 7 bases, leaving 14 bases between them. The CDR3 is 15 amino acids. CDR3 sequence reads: CASSVAAAGGNIQYF. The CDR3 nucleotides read TGTGCCAGCAGCGTAGCCGCGGCCGGCGGGAACATTCAGTACTTC.

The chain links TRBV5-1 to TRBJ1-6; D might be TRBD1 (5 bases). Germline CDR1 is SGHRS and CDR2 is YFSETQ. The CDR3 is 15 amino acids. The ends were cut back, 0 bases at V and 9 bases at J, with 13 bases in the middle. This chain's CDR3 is CASSLEVGVGSPLHF. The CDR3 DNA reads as TGCGCCAGCAGCTTGGAGGTAGGGGTGGGTTCACCCCTCCACTTT.

CDR3 nucleotide sequence: TGTGCCAGCAGCTTTTTGCAGCAGGGGGGGGAGACCCAGTACTTC. Translation gives CASSFLQQGGETQYF. The V gene is TRBV12-1, the J gene TRBJ2-5. TRBV12-1 counts as a pseudogene. The CDR3 totals 15 residues.

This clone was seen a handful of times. This CDR3 reads CAISSSTEAFF. DNA of the CDR3: TGTGCCATCAGTTCCTCCACTGAAGCTTTCTTT. The chain joins TRBV10-3 to TRBJ1-1; unclear D gene. The CDR3 runs to 11 residues. CDR1 is ENHRY, CDR2 SYGVKD, per germline. Trimming shortened V by 5 bases and J by 4 bases, and 5 bases separated the two germline ends.

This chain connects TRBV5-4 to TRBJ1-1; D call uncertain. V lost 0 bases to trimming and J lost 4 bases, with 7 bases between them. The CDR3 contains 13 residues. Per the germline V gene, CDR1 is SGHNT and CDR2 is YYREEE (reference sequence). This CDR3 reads CASSLEGFTEAFF. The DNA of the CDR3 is TGTGCCAGCAGCTTGGAAGGCTTCACTGAAGCTTTCTTT.

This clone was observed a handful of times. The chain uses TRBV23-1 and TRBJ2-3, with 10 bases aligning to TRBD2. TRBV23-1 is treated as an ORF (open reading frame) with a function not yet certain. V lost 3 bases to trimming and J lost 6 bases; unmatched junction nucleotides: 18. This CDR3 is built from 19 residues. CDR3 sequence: CASSQSTRKSGRAGDTQYF. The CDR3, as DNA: TGCGCCAGCAGTCAGTCCACCAGGAAGAGCGGGAGGGCAGGGGATACGCAGTATTTT.

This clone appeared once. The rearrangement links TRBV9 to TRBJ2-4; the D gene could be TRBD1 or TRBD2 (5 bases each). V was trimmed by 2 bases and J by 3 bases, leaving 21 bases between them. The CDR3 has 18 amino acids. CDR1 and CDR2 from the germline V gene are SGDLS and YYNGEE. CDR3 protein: CASSVDPSGRGGKNIQYF. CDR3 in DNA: TGTGCCAGCAGCGTCGACCCATCAGGGAGAGGTGGCAAAAACATTCAGTACTTC.

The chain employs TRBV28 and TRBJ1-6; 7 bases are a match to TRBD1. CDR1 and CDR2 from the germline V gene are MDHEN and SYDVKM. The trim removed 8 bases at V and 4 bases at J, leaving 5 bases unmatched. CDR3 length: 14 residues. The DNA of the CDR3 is TGTGCCAGCGGGAAGGGACAGTATAATTCACCCCTCCACTTT. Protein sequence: CASGKGQYNSPLHF.

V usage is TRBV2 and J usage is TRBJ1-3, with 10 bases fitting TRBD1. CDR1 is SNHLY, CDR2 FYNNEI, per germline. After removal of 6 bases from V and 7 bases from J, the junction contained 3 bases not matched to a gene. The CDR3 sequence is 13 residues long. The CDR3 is CASSGQGVNTIYF. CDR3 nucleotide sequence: TGTGCCAGCAGCGGACAGGGGGTTAACACCATATATTTT.

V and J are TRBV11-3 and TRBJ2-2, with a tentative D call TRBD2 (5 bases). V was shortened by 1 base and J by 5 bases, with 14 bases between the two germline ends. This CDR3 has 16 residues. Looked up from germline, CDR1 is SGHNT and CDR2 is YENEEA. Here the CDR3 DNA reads TGTGCCAGCAGCTTAGGCCCCCTGGGAGTAACCGGGGAGCTGTTTTTT. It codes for CASSLGPLGVTGELFF.

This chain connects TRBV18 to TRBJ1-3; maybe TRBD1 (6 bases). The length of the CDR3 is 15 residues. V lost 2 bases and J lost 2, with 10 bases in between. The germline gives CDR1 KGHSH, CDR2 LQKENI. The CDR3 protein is CASSPTGATGNTIYF. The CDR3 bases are TGTGCCAGCTCACCAACGGGGGCTACTGGAAACACCATATATTTT.

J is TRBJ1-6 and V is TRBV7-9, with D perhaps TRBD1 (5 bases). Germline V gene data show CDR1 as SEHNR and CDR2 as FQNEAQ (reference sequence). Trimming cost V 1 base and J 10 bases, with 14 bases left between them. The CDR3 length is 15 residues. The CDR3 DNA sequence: TGTGCCAGCAGCTTAGATGCAGGGTTGCAATCACCCCTCCACTTT. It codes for CASSLDAGLQSPLHF.